These 19 T cell receptor beta chains were all obtained from the same sample, sequenced in a study of tumor-infiltrating lymphocytes in primary liver carcinoma. Germline DNA was extracted too, while blood RNA derived from unsorted whole blood. TCR beta cDNA was prepared out of around 460 ng total RNA by means of a constant-region primer. Generation of the TCR beta libraries relied on three nested multiplex PCR rounds using slightly modified ARM-PCR. A C-beta reverse primer was combined with TRBV1-TRBV30 forward primers in the first two PCR rounds, and each round had around 11 cycles. TCRdb reanalysed the multiplex PCR reads using MiXCR and keeps one entry per CDR3 protein. The table includes 330,000 or so distinct CDR3 sequences, less than 70% detected once. The sample comprised peripheral blood. These receptors originate from a middle-aged man with primary liver carcinoma and hepatitis B virus infection.

Details on this clonotype: This sequence may be a read error, since a much larger clone differs from it by one base. The J gene is TRBJ1-1, the V gene TRBV29-1, with D possibly being TRBD1 (6 bases). V dropped 5 bases and J dropped 4 bases, with 14 bases sitting between them. The CDR3 contains 13 residues. CDR1 SQVTM and CDR2 ANQGSEA come from the germline V gene. CDR3 nucleotides: TGCAGCGTTATCAGGGGTTTGGGCACTGAAGCTTTCTTT. Amino acid sequence: CSVIRGLGTEAFF. Filled out from reference TRBV29-1 and TRBJ1-1, the complete variable domain reads SAVISQKPSRDICQRGTSLTIQCQVDSQVTMMFWYRQQPGQSLTLIATANQGSEATYESGFVIDKFPISRPNLTFSTLTVSNMSPEDSSIYLCSVIRGLGTEAFFGQGTRLTVV.

The chain has TRBV10-3 and TRBJ1-3; 7 bases agree with TRBD1. The CDR3 totals 16 residues. Germline lookup yields CDR1 ENHRY and CDR2 SYGVKD. The V and J ends lost 6 bases and 0 bases, in that order; junction bases with no gene match: 8. The CDR3 reads CAISRQGGYSGNTIYF. CDR3 nucleotides: TGTGCCATCAGCCGACAGGGAGGATACTCTGGAAACACCATATATTTT.

The chain couples TRBV4-1 to TRBJ1-5; TRBD1 matches 12 bases. The trim removed 0 bases at V and 1 base at J, leaving 7 bases unmatched. CDR3 length: 19 residues. From germline, CDR1 is MGHRA and CDR2 YSYEKL. CDR3 sequence reads: CASSQDGTGGPGSNQPQHF. For the CDR3, the DNA is TGCGCCAGCAGCCAAGACGGGACAGGGGGCCCTGGCAGCAATCAGCCCCAGCATTTT.

The table lists this clonotype with many counts. The chain joins TRBV6-1 to TRBJ2-5; TRBD2 matches 9 bases. V lost 9 bases and J lost 6; bases outside the gene matches: 8. CDR1 MNHNS and CDR2 SASEGT come from the germline V gene. This CDR3 region has 13 residues. For the CDR3, the DNA is TGTGCCAGTAGCATGACTAGCGGAAAGACCCAGTACTTC. Residues: CASSMTSGKTQYF.

This clonotype was recorded only once. The V call is TRBV28, the J call TRBJ2-5; 7 bases fit TRBD2. The CDR3 consists of 16 residues. Germline V gene lookup returns CDR1 MDHEN and CDR2 SYDVKM. J gave up 5 bases and V 5 bases, and 14 bases lay outside the gene matches. Here the CDR3 reads CASSDGLGGRVETQYF. DNA of the CDR3: TGTGCCAGCAGTGACGGACTAGGCGGGAGAGTGGAGACCCAGTACTTC.

With regard to this clonotype: The junction departs from germline at one end; a sequencing error may be responsible. The V gene is TRBV11-2, the J gene TRBJ1-6, with D tentatively TRBD1 (6 bases). Germline V gene lookup returns CDR1 SGHAT and CDR2 FQNNGV. This CDR3 is built from 15 residues. CDR3 nucleotide sequence: TGTGCCAGCTGCTTCGGCGCAGGGGCCAATTCACCTCTCCACTTT. It translates to CASCFGAGANSPLHF.

This clonotype was recorded a few times. The CDR3 sequence: CASSQTANQETQYF. The CDR3 nucleotides are TGTGCCAGCAGCCAGACTGCTAACCAAGAGACCCAGTACTTC. The chain links TRBV5-4 to TRBJ2-5; D unclear. The CDR3 runs 14 residues. Trimming removed 4 bases from V and 0 bases from J, with 10 bases in between. The germline CDR1 and CDR2 sequences are SGHNT and YYREEE (reference sequence).

This clonotype came up a few times. The chain recombines TRBV30 with TRBJ1-1, with 7 bases that match TRBD1. The CDR3 has 12 residues. V shed 4 bases, J shed 2 bases, and the junction held 1 base outside the gene matches. Germline assignment: CDR1 GTSNPN and CDR2 SVGIG (reference sequence). In DNA form, the CDR3 reads TGTGCCTGGAACAGGGGTAACACTGAAGCTTTCTTT. Translated: CAWNRGNTEAFF. The full variable domain, its missing parts supplied by reference TRBV30 and TRBJ1-1, is SQTIHQWPATLVQPVGSPLSLECTVEGTSNPNLYWYRQAAGRGLQLLFYSVGIGQISSEVPQNLSASRPQDRQFILSSKKLLLSDSGFYLCAWNRGNTEAFFGQGTRLTVV.

The chain couples TRBV4-3 to TRBJ2-5; D is possibly TRBD2 (6 bases). V lost 0 bases, J lost 6 bases, and 17 bases lay in between. CDR3 length: 16 amino acids. Germline CDR1 LGHNA, CDR2 YSLEER. The CDR3 spells CASSQDHRRVRKTQYF. DNA for the CDR3: TGCGCCAGCAGCCAAGATCATCGGAGGGTGCGTAAGACCCAGTACTTC.

In this sample, this clonotype turned up a few times. The chain couples TRBV5-1 to TRBJ1-1; the D gene is possibly TRBD1 (5 bases). Germline CDR1 SGHRS, CDR2 YFSETQ. The CDR3 has 16 residues. Between the trimmed V and J ends, which lost 5 bases and 0 bases, there was a span of 17 bases. This CDR3 is CASRIRSQGMNTEAFF. In DNA form, the CDR3 reads TGCGCCAGCAGGATTAGGTCGCAGGGCATGAACACTGAAGCTTTCTTT. Filled out from reference TRBV5-1 and TRBJ1-1, the complete variable domain reads KAGVTQTPRYLIKTRGQQVTLSCSPISGHRSVSWYQQTPGQGLQFLFEYFSETQRNKGNFPGRFSGRQFSNSRSEMNVSTLELGDSALYLCASRIRSQGMNTEAFFGQGTRLTVV.

Of note for this clonotype: One junction end does not reproduce the germline sequence, and a read error may be involved. This chain links TRBV6-5 with TRBJ2-3; the D gene is possibly TRBD1 (5 bases). CDR3 length equals 15 residues. CDR1 is MNHEY, CDR2 SVGAGI, per germline. The CDR3 protein is CASNIAGPTTDTQYF. The CDR3 DNA follows: TGTGCCAGCAATATCGCAGGGCCCACCACAGATACTCAGTATTTT.

On this clonotype: One junction end disagrees with the germline gene, perhaps due to a read error. The rearrangement joins TRBV11-2 to TRBJ2-5, with 7 bases lining up with TRBD2. CDR1 SGHAT and CDR2 FQNNGV come from the germline V gene. CDR3 length: 13 amino acids. CDR3 coding DNA: TGTGCCAACAGCTTGGGGGGGGAAGAGATCCAGTACTTC. It encodes CANSLGGEEIQYF.

To note about this clonotype: One end of the junction fails to match germline, which may point to a read error. The V and J genes are TRBV6-5 and TRBJ2-1; 8 bases align to TRBD1. The CDR3 spans 16 residues. Germline V lookup: CDR1 MNHEY, CDR2 SVGAGI. The CDR3 region has the DNA TGTGCTAGCAGTTACGACAGGGGAGGCTCCTACAATGAGCAGTTCTTC. Translation gives CASSYDRGGSYNEQFF.

Details on this clonotype: The CDR3 carries no conserved terminal phenylalanine or tryptophan, so it likely arises from a read error. The J gene is TRBJ1-1, the V gene TRBV12-3 or TRBV12-4; no reliable D call. The V gene lost 6 bases and the J gene lost 4 bases, with 15 bases spanning the gap. This CDR3 is 14 amino acids long. CDR3 in amino acids: CASRLSGAGTEAFI. The DNA of the CDR3 is TGTGCCAGCAGATTATCAGGAGCAGGCACTGAAGCTTTCATT.

The chain recombines TRBV4-2 with TRBJ2-1; TRBD2 agrees at 8 bases. V lost 6 bases to trimming and J lost 2 bases; unmatched junction nucleotides: 15. Looked up from germline, CDR1 is LGHNA and CDR2 is YNFKEQ. The CDR3 length is 18 residues. CDR3: CASSRGLSGGEPYNEQFF. The DNA for the CDR3 is TGTGCCAGCAGTCGGGGACTATCGGGAGGGGAGCCCTACAATGAGCAGTTCTTC.

For this clonotype: This could be a read error, since a much larger clone is one nucleotide away. The rearrangement joins TRBV29-1 to TRBJ2-3; the D is unclear. Between the trimmed V and J ends, which lost 4 bases and 2 bases, there was a span of 10 bases. The CDR3 spans 13 residues. CDR1 and CDR2 (germline): SQVTM, ANQGSEA. In DNA form, the CDR3 reads TGCAGCGTTGTTCACATGTCCACAGATACGCAGTATTTT. Translation gives CSVVHMSTDTQYF.

This clonotype has ten or more counts. The chain combines TRBV11-2 with TRBJ1-1; D might be TRBD1 (5 bases). The germline V gene encodes CDR1 SGHAT and CDR2 FQNNGV. Trimming left V 8 bases short and J 3 bases short, with 10 bases between. This CDR3 contains 12 residues. DNA for the CDR3: TGTGCCAGCCGAACAGGATACACTGAAGCTTTCTTT. It encodes CASRTGYTEAFF.

The chain carries TRBV5-5 and TRBJ2-7; no reliable D call. The CDR3 runs to 14 residues. Trimming cost V 4 bases and J 2 bases, with 13 bases left between them. The germline gives CDR1 SGHKS, CDR2 YYEKEE (reference sequence). The CDR3 loop reads CASSPSGRAYEQYF. CDR3 DNA: TGTGCCAGCAGCCCTTCTGGGCGAGCCTACGAGCAGTACTTC.

The chain is built from TRBV4-2 and TRBJ2-1, with TRBD2 identical over 12 bases. The CDR3 extends over 14 amino acids. The J segment lost 10 bases and the V segment lost 3 bases, leaving 4 bases of the junction unmatched. Germline loops: CDR1 LGHNA, CDR2 YNFKEQ. DNA of the CDR3: TGTGCCAGCAGCCAGTCTAGCGGGAGGGCCGAGCAGTTCTTC. Amino acid sequence: CASSQSSGRAEQFF.